This is a list of T cell receptor beta chains from one sample in a study of blood T cells in healthy people across ages. TCRdb re-called the 5' RACE reads through MiXCR, storing one row per CDR3 protein. This sample has roughly 1.7 million distinct CDR3 sequences, with roughly 30% found just once. Sample: blood. Receptors were obtained from a woman in her 30s in good health. Both conserved end residues are part of each CDR3. D genes are given only for firm matches. Size is omitted from some rows. Given values are once, few, many or a class for expanded clones.

cdr3_aa | cdr3_nt | v_call | d_call | cdr3_length | j_call | clone_size
CASSQVGRQDTQYF | TGTGCCAGCAGCCAAGTAGGGCGGCAAGATACGCAGTATTTT | TRBV14 | - | 14 | TRBJ2-3 | -
CASSLGFWGRDLEAFF | TGTGCCAGCAGCTTAGGTTTTTGGGGGCGCGATTTAGAAGCTTTCTTT | TRBV7-2 | - | 16 | TRBJ1-1 | few
CATSSHAASINYGYTF | TGTGCCACCAGTTCACACGCGGCCTCAATTAACTATGGCTACACCTTC | TRBV15 | - | 16 | TRBJ1-2 | -
CASSLAIRSGTDTQYF | TGCGCCAGCAGCTTGGCCATCCGCTCGGGCACAGATACGCAGTATTTT | TRBV5-1 | - | 16 | TRBJ2-3 | -
CASSQDRFSGYEQYF | TGTGCCAGCAGCCAAGATAGATTCTCGGGCTACGAGCAGTACTTC | TRBV14 | - | 15 | TRBJ2-7 | few
CASSLVTQLYNEQFF | TGTGCCAGCAGCTTAGTCACCCAGCTCTACAATGAGCAGTTCTTC | TRBV7-9 | - | 15 | TRBJ2-1 | few
CASTYSKGQSTDTQYF | TGTGCCAGCACCTACTCTAAGGGGCAAAGCACAGATACGCAGTATTTT | TRBV12-3/TRBV12-4 | - | 16 | TRBJ2-3 | few
CASSLWGRGTDTQYF | TGTGCCAGCAGTTTGTGGGGGAGAGGCACAGATACGCAGTATTTT | TRBV28 | - | 15 | TRBJ2-3 | -
CASSPDRDETQYF | TGTGCCAGCAGCCCTGACAGGGACGAGACCCAGTACTTC | TRBV5-6 | TRBD1 | 13 | TRBJ2-5 | -
CSAISSGSTDTQYF | TGCAGTGCTATATCTAGCGGTAGCACAGATACGCAGTATTTT | TRBV20-1 | TRBD2 | 14 | TRBJ2-3 | -
CASSQDPRGQGYTF | TGCGCCAGCAGCCAAGACCCTAGGGGGCAGGGCTACACCTTC | TRBV4-1 | TRBD1 | 14 | TRBJ1-2 | -
CASSMGLDSSNTEAFF | TGCGCCAGCAGCATGGGACTGGACAGTTCGAACACTGAAGCTTTCTTT | TRBV5-1 | - | 16 | TRBJ1-1 | few
CATSRNRGPTDTQYF | TGTGCCACCAGCAGAAACCGGGGCCCGACAGATACGCAGTATTTT | TRBV15 | - | 15 | TRBJ2-3 | many
CASSQDRLAGAAYEQYF | TGTGCCAGCAGCCAAGATCGACTAGCGGGGGCCGCGTACGAGCAGTACTTC | TRBV3-1 | TRBD2 | 17 | TRBJ2-7 | -
CASSLEGNRTGPSGANVLTF | TGTGCCAGCAGCTTGGAAGGTAATAGGACAGGCCCCTCTGGGGCCAACGTCCTGACTTTC | TRBV5-6 | TRBD1 | 20 | TRBJ2-6 | -
CSAPPGTGSHGQYF | TGCAGTGCTCCTCCCGGGACAGGGTCCCACGGGCAGTACTTC | TRBV20-1 | TRBD1 | 14 | TRBJ2-5 | -
CASSVGPENAEAFF | TGTGCCAGCAGCGTAGGGCCGGAGAACGCTGAAGCTTTCTTT | TRBV9 | - | 14 | TRBJ1-1 | -
CSAVVPGQDYNEQFF | TGCAGTGCCGTAGTTCCGGGACAGGACTACAATGAGCAGTTCTTC | TRBV20-1 | TRBD1 | 15 | TRBJ2-1 | -
CSVESQGFRTDTQYF | TGCAGCGTTGAGTCACAGGGATTTAGGACAGATACGCAGTATTTT | TRBV29-1 | - | 15 | TRBJ2-3 | -
CASSTSAPYEQYF | TGTGCCAGCAGTACTAGCGCCCCCTACGAGCAGTACTTC | TRBV2 | TRBD2 | 13 | TRBJ2-7 | few
CASSFSTGEFF | TGTGCCAGCAGCTTTTCAACAGGGGAGTTCTTC | TRBV5-5 | TRBD1 | 11 | TRBJ2-1 | few
CASSCSRYSNYGYTF | TGTGCCAGCAGTTGCTCGAGGTACAGCAACTATGGCTACACCTTC | TRBV6-2/TRBV6-3 | - | 15 | TRBJ1-2 | few
CASSQDLPTSGAPLGDTQYF | TGTGCCAGCAGCCAAGATCTCCCGACTAGCGGGGCACCTCTGGGAGATACGCAGTATTTT | TRBV4-2 | TRBD2 | 20 | TRBJ2-3 | many
CVSSPLKTTSGSYNEQFF | TGTGTCAGCAGCCCTCTCAAGACTACGTCGGGCTCCTACAATGAGCAGTTCTTC | TRBV4-2 | - | 18 | TRBJ2-1 | -
CASKRGPHEQYF | TGTGCCAGCAAAAGGGGTCCCCACGAGCAGTACTTC | TRBV6-1 | - | 12 | TRBJ2-7 | -
CASSLKGPLTRANYGYTF | TGTGCCAGCAGTTTAAAGGGACCATTGACGCGAGCTAACTATGGCTACACCTTC | TRBV27 | - | 18 | TRBJ1-2 | few
CASSQDELGNYEQYF | TGCGCCAGCAGCCAAGATGAGTTAGGCAACTACGAGCAGTACTTC | TRBV4-1 | - | 15 | TRBJ2-7 | many
CASRYLPGSYEQYF | TGTGCCAGCAGGTACTTGCCAGGGTCCTACGAGCAGTACTTC | TRBV6-5 | - | 14 | TRBJ2-7 | once
CASSLQLAEETQYF | TGTGCCAGCAGTTTACAACTGGCGGAAGAGACCCAGTACTTC | TRBV28 | - | 14 | TRBJ2-5 | few
CSVEHPFGQAHEQYF | TGCAGCGTTGAACACCCTTTTGGGCAGGCCCACGAGCAGTACTTC | TRBV29-1 | - | 15 | TRBJ2-7 | -
CSAITGTAKQETQYF | TGCAGTGCGATCACCGGGACAGCAAAACAAGAGACCCAGTACTTC | TRBV20-1 | TRBD1 | 15 | TRBJ2-5 | -
CSTLYNEQFF | TGCAGTACTTTATACAATGAGCAGTTCTTC | TRBV20-1 | - | 10 | TRBJ2-1 | -
CASSATGSGNTEAFF | TGTGCCAGCAGCGCGACAGGGTCCGGGAACACTGAAGCTTTCTTT | TRBV12-3/TRBV12-4 | TRBD1 | 15 | TRBJ1-1 | -
CASSPAPSGFGTDTQYF | TGTGCCAGCAGCCCCGCCCCCTCCGGGTTCGGCACAGATACGCAGTATTTT | TRBV5-4 | - | 17 | TRBJ2-3 | few
CAISLDNEQFF | TGTGCCATCAGTCTCGACAATGAGCAGTTCTTC | TRBV10-3 | - | 11 | TRBJ2-1 | few
CASVKGNQPQHF | TGTGCCAGCGTTAAGGGGAATCAGCCCCAGCATTTT | TRBV12-3/TRBV12-4 | - | 12 | TRBJ1-5 | few
CASSQGLAGVFEQYF | TGTGCCAGCAGCCAGGGACTAGCGGGAGTGTTCGAGCAGTACTTC | TRBV3-1 | TRBD2 | 15 | TRBJ2-7 | few
CASSSPGQGQDTQYF | TGCGCCAGCAGCTCACCCGGACAGGGTCAGGATACGCAGTATTTT | TRBV5-1 | TRBD1 | 15 | TRBJ2-3 | many
CASSQDNSGRGTDTQYF | TGCGCCAGCAGCCAAGATAATTCCGGGAGGGGGACAGATACGCAGTATTTT | TRBV4-1 | TRBD2 | 17 | TRBJ2-3 | few
CSVPAGRGTSITDTQYF | TGCAGCGTCCCGGCGGGCAGGGGCACCTCAATCACAGATACGCAGTATTTT | TRBV29-1 | - | 17 | TRBJ2-3 | -
CSATPTNSYEQYF | TGCAGTGCTACTCCGACTAACTCCTACGAGCAGTACTTC | TRBV20-1 | - | 13 | TRBJ2-7 | once
CASSQVQAGGVPKNIQYF | TGTGCCAGCAGTCAAGTCCAAGCAGGGGGCGTCCCCAAAAACATTCAGTACTTC | TRBV28 | TRBD1 | 18 | TRBJ2-4 | once
CASSQGGRTEQYF | TGTGCCAGCAGCCAAGGGGGTAGGACTGAGCAGTACTTC | TRBV3-1 | - | 13 | TRBJ2-5 | once
CASTSGTGHSGANVLTF | TGTGCCAGCACCTCTGGGACAGGCCACTCTGGGGCCAACGTCCTGACTTTC | TRBV6-1 | TRBD1 | 17 | TRBJ2-6 | -
CASSLVAGNNSPLHF | TGTGCCAGCAGCTTGGTAGCCGGGAATAATTCACCCCTCCACTTT | TRBV5-1 | - | 15 | TRBJ1-6 | few
CASRGPGQKETQYF | TGCGCCAGCCGCGGGCCGGGACAAAAAGAGACCCAGTACTTC | TRBV5-1 | - | 14 | TRBJ2-5 | -
CASSDPGGADTEAFF | TGTGCCAGCAGTGACCCTGGGGGCGCGGACACTGAAGCTTTCTTT | TRBV6-5 | - | 15 | TRBJ1-1 | -
CASSPLAGELFF | TGTGCCAGCAGTCCTCTGGCCGGGGAGCTGTTTTTT | TRBV12-3/TRBV12-4 | - | 12 | TRBJ2-2 | few
CASSSPGTHQETQYF | TGTGCCAGCAGCTCACCCGGGACACACCAAGAGACCCAGTACTTC | TRBV11-1 | - | 15 | TRBJ2-5 | -